A single sample is the source of the 2 T cell receptor beta chains below, sequenced in a study of T cells expressing NK-cell markers (dated by TCRdb to 2018 to 2020). Libraries came from 5' RACE. Sequencing was carried out with an Illumina HiSeq 2000. Based on TCRdb reprocessing of the reads, there is one entry per CDR3 protein sequence, and DNA is missing. The sample table holds roughly 150,000 distinct CDR3 sequences. Less than 20% of the sample is held by the ten biggest clonotypes. Material for sequencing was blood T cells: a sorted CD56 or NKG2C T cell subset, CD4+ or CD8+ T cells, or bulk PBMC T cells (not recorded which). These receptors were taken from a woman between 18 and 75 years old in good health.

The chain couples TRBV7-9 to TRBJ2-7; with no DNA, the TCRdb D assignment of TRBD1 cannot be verified. The CDR3 consists of 13 residues. Per the germline V gene, CDR1 is SEHNR and CDR2 is FQNEAQ (reference sequence). This CDR3 reads CASSLGGDYEQYF.

The rearrangement joins TRBV4-1 to TRBJ1-4. Germline loops: CDR1 MGHRA, CDR2 YSYEKL. CDR3 length: 14 residues. CDR3 amino acids: CASSLITTNEKLFF.